This note documents a single T cell receptor (beta chain) sequence. CDR3 length equals 14 residues. Germline V CDR1 and CDR2: GTSNPN, SVGIG (reference sequence). The trim removed 5 bases at V and 5 bases at J, leaving 8 bases unmatched. These data originate in a study of blood T cell repertoires in COVID-19. At the level of the study: Spain, Italy and the United States supplied samples that represented acute and convalescent COVID-19. The analysed material was cDNA or gDNA that came from T cells, B-cell-depleted T cells, or PBMCs.

The authors' processing: Reference gene primer amplification gave nucleated cell count estimates. The repertoire was sequenced with immunoSEQ multiplex PCR; TCRdb's copy has only in-frame clones and lacks some. V and J calls and clone size are as listed in that table; D and trimming were resolved from the DNA. The sample carries about 55,000 clones, approximately 85% recorded once. The receptor was derived from a human donor in a cohort sampled during active COVID-19. The source material was peripheral blood. The chain is built from TRBV30 and TRBJ1-4; 7 nucleotides match TRBD1. The chain's CDR3 is CAWSPGQMNEKLFF. In DNA, the CDR3 is TGTGCCTGGTCACCGGGACAGATGAATGAAAAACTGTTTTTT.